Listed below are T cell receptor beta chains from one sample, sequenced in a study of shared clonotypes between healthy human individuals. Sequencing was performed with immunoSEQ multiplex PCR; in TCRdb, only in-frame clones are kept and a portion is missing. The data show hundreds of thousands of clones, around three quarters seen once. The specimen was PBMCs. All receptors derive from a woman aged 40-49 years in good health. Some clones in this sample may be carry-over from other donors' samples. The CDR3 runs from the conserved cysteine through the conserved F or W. The order of the fields is J gene, V gene, D gene, clone size, CDR3 DNA, CDR3 protein. The D gene is left open where the match is weak. Size is stated for part of the rows, as once, few or many counts, or as a class when the clone is expanded.

j_gene: TRBJ2-2
v_gene: TRBV4-2
d_gene: NA
abundance: NA
CDR3nt: TGTGCCAGCAGCCGAGCAGAGGTCCCTTTATCTTCGAACACCGGGGAGCTGTTTTTT
CDR3aa: CASSRAEVPLSSNTGELFF

j_gene: TRBJ1-2
v_gene: TRBV2
d_gene: TRBD1
abundance: NA
CDR3nt: TGTGCCACCAACTACAGGGGAGGCTACACCTTC
CDR3aa: CATNYRGGYTF

j_gene: TRBJ2-1
v_gene: TRBV11-3
d_gene: NA
abundance: NA
CDR3nt: TGTGCCAGCAGCTTAGGGCCAGTCAATGAGCAGTTCTTC
CDR3aa: CASSLGPVNEQFF

j_gene: TRBJ2-1
v_gene: TRBV6-5
d_gene: NA
abundance: NA
CDR3nt: TGTGCCAGCAGTTACTCGTTCTCTGGGGTCGAAAGTGAGCAGTTCTTC
CDR3aa: CASSYSFSGVESEQFF

j_gene: TRBJ2-1
v_gene: TRBV5-4
d_gene: TRBD2
abundance: many
CDR3nt: TGTGCCAGCAGCTTCGGACTAGCCTCAAACAATGAGCAGTTCTTC
CDR3aa: CASSFGLASNNEQFF

j_gene: TRBJ2-7
v_gene: TRBV11-2
d_gene: NA
abundance: NA
CDR3nt: TGTGCCAGCAGCTTCACGGGCAGGCAATACGAGCAGTACTTC
CDR3aa: CASSFTGRQYEQYF

j_gene: TRBJ2-5
v_gene: TRBV19
d_gene: NA
abundance: NA
CDR3nt: TGTGCCAGTAGACCTACGGGGGGCCGAGAGACCCAGTACTTC
CDR3aa: CASRPTGGRETQYF

j_gene: TRBJ2-7
v_gene: TRBV27
d_gene: TRBD2
abundance: few
CDR3nt: TGTGCCAGCGCGCGGGAGGGTTCCTACGAGCAGTACTTC
CDR3aa: CASAREGSYEQYF

j_gene: TRBJ2-1
v_gene: TRBV6-5
d_gene: NA
abundance: few
CDR3nt: TGTGCCAGCAGTCCAGGGAGTGAGCAGTTCTTC
CDR3aa: CASSPGSEQFF

j_gene: TRBJ2-7
v_gene: TRBV2
d_gene: TRBD2
abundance: NA
CDR3nt: TGTGCCAGCAGTGGGGGGACTAGTGGTTTCTACGAGCAGTACTTC
CDR3aa: CASSGGTSGFYEQYF

j_gene: TRBJ2-3
v_gene: TRBV11-1
d_gene: NA
abundance: few
CDR3nt: TGTGCCAGCAGCTTAGGAGGGGCCAGGCCAGATACGCAGTATTTT
CDR3aa: CASSLGGARPDTQYF

j_gene: TRBJ1-2
v_gene: TRBV28
d_gene: NA
abundance: NA
CDR3nt: TGTACCAGCAGTTCATCCTATGGCTACACCTTC
CDR3aa: CTSSSSYGYTF

j_gene: TRBJ1-5
v_gene: TRBV9
d_gene: NA
abundance: NA
CDR3nt: TGTGCCAGCAGCGTAGATGGGGAGTGGGGGCCCCAGCATTTT
CDR3aa: CASSVDGEWGPQHF

j_gene: TRBJ1-2
v_gene: TRBV2
d_gene: NA
abundance: NA
CDR3nt: TGTGCCAGCAGTGGGGCAGGCTCCTATGGCTACACCTTC
CDR3aa: CASSGAGSYGYTF

j_gene: TRBJ2-3
v_gene: TRBV5-1
d_gene: TRBD2
abundance: NA
CDR3nt: TGCGCCAGCAGCTTCGGCGGGAGGGCCGCAGATACGCAGTATTTT
CDR3aa: CASSFGGRAADTQYF

j_gene: TRBJ2-5
v_gene: TRBV19
d_gene: NA
abundance: NA
CDR3nt: TGTGCCAGTAGCTGGGAGGCGAACACTCAAGAGACCCAGTACTTC
CDR3aa: CASSWEANTQETQYF

j_gene: TRBJ2-3
v_gene: TRBV28
d_gene: NA
abundance: NA
CDR3nt: TGTGCCAGCAGTTTTCCGACGCCCGAGGCTACGCAGTATTTT
CDR3aa: CASSFPTPEATQYF

j_gene: TRBJ2-6
v_gene: TRBV19
d_gene: NA
abundance: NA
CDR3nt: TGTGCCAGTAACTCCGGACGGTCCTCTGGGGCCAACGTCCTGACTTTC
CDR3aa: CASNSGRSSGANVLTF

j_gene: TRBJ2-2
v_gene: TRBV6-4
d_gene: NA
abundance: few
CDR3nt: TGTGCCAGCAGTCCAACTGAGGTCGGGGAGCTGTTTTTT
CDR3aa: CASSPTEVGELFF

j_gene: TRBJ2-5
v_gene: TRBV5-3
d_gene: NA
abundance: NA
CDR3nt: TGTGCCAGCAGCTTGAGACTAGATTCCGGCGAGACCCAGTACTTC
CDR3aa: CASSLRLDSGETQYF

j_gene: TRBJ2-7
v_gene: TRBV10-2
d_gene: NA
abundance: NA
CDR3nt: TGCGCCAGCAGCCCAAGAGACAACGAGCAGTACTTC
CDR3aa: CASSPRDNEQYF

j_gene: TRBJ2-5
v_gene: TRBV28
d_gene: TRBD1
abundance: NA
CDR3nt: TGTGCCAGCAGCCCGGACAGGGGTGGGATGGAGACCCAGTACTTC
CDR3aa: CASSPDRGGMETQYF

j_gene: TRBJ2-7
v_gene: TRBV11-2
d_gene: TRBD1
abundance: NA
CDR3nt: TGTGCCAGCAGCCCGGACAGGAGCTCCTACGAGCAGTACTTC
CDR3aa: CASSPDRSSYEQYF

j_gene: TRBJ2-1
v_gene: TRBV9
d_gene: TRBD2
abundance: NA
CDR3nt: TGTGCCAGCAGCGTAGGAGGGACTAGCATCGATGAGCAGTTCTTC
CDR3aa: CASSVGGTSIDEQFF

j_gene: TRBJ1-2
v_gene: TRBV18
d_gene: TRBD1
abundance: NA
CDR3nt: TGTGCCAGCTCACCCCTGACAGGGGACGGCTACACCTTC
CDR3aa: CASSPLTGDGYTF

j_gene: TRBJ1-4
v_gene: TRBV5-4
d_gene: NA
abundance: few
CDR3nt: TGTGCCAGCAGCCGAGGGTTGGATGAAAAACTGTTTTTT
CDR3aa: CASSRGLDEKLFF

j_gene: TRBJ2-1
v_gene: TRBV27
d_gene: NA
abundance: NA
CDR3nt: TGTGCCAGCAGTTTGGGGACAAGCTCCTACAATGAGCAGTTCTTC
CDR3aa: CASSLGTSSYNEQFF

j_gene: TRBJ2-1
v_gene: TRBV29-1
d_gene: TRBD1
abundance: NA
CDR3nt: TGCAGCGTCGTGTACAGGACAGGGGGTTACAATAATGAGCAGTTCTTC
CDR3aa: CSVVYRTGGYNNEQFF

j_gene: TRBJ2-2
v_gene: TRBV7-3
d_gene: NA
abundance: NA
CDR3nt: TGTGCCAGCAGCCCCGGCAGGGCCGGGGCCGGGGAGCTGTTTTTT
CDR3aa: CASSPGRAGAGELFF

j_gene: TRBJ1-4
v_gene: TRBV5-1
d_gene: TRBD1
abundance: NA
CDR3nt: TGCGCCAGCAGCTATGGACAGGGGGCGCGGTCTAATGAAAAACTGTTTTTT
CDR3aa: CASSYGQGARSNEKLFF

j_gene: TRBJ2-7
v_gene: TRBV9
d_gene: NA
abundance: NA
CDR3nt: TGTGCCAGCAGCGTAGGGAGGGGGCGGTACGAGCAGTACTTC
CDR3aa: CASSVGRGRYEQYF

j_gene: TRBJ1-6
v_gene: TRBV6-5
d_gene: NA
abundance: few
CDR3nt: TGTGCCAGCAGTTACGGCTATTCACCCCTCCACTTT
CDR3aa: CASSYGYSPLHF

j_gene: TRBJ2-7
v_gene: TRBV27
d_gene: NA
abundance: NA
CDR3nt: TGTGCCAGCGCGTGGACAGTTCTCCACTACGAGCAGTACTTC
CDR3aa: CASAWTVLHYEQYF

j_gene: TRBJ2-5
v_gene: TRBV2
d_gene: NA
abundance: NA
CDR3nt: TGTGCCAGCATGGTGGGGGAGACCCAGTACTTC
CDR3aa: CASMVGETQYF

j_gene: TRBJ2-1
v_gene: TRBV9
d_gene: NA
abundance: NA
CDR3nt: TGTGCCAGCAGCGTAGAGTCAGGCCTTCTCTACAATGAGCAGTTCTTC
CDR3aa: CASSVESGLLYNEQFF

j_gene: TRBJ2-7
v_gene: TRBV20-1
d_gene: NA
abundance: NA
CDR3nt: TGCAGTGCTAGGTCTGCCTACGAGCAGTACTTC
CDR3aa: CSARSAYEQYF

j_gene: TRBJ2-6
v_gene: TRBV9
d_gene: NA
abundance: NA
CDR3nt: TGTGCCAGCAGCGCCCAGGCCTCTGGGGCCAACGTCCTGACTTTC
CDR3aa: CASSAQASGANVLTF

j_gene: TRBJ2-1
v_gene: TRBV7-2
d_gene: TRBD2
abundance: few
CDR3nt: TGTGCCAGCAGCTTAGCACTAGCGAACTCCTACAATGAGCAGTTCTTC
CDR3aa: CASSLALANSYNEQFF

j_gene: TRBJ1-2
v_gene: TRBV29-1
d_gene: NA
abundance: NA
CDR3nt: TGCAGCGTTGGTAATCCCGACTATGGCTACACCTTC
CDR3aa: CSVGNPDYGYTF

j_gene: TRBJ2-2
v_gene: TRBV28
d_gene: NA
abundance: NA
CDR3nt: TGTGCCAGCAGTTTAACCGGGGTCACCGGGGAGCTGTTTTTT
CDR3aa: CASSLTGVTGELFF

j_gene: TRBJ2-7
v_gene: TRBV7-2
d_gene: TRBD2
abundance: NA
CDR3nt: TGTGCCAGCAGCTTAAAAGCGGGAGGGAGGTACGAGCAGTACTTC
CDR3aa: CASSLKAGGRYEQYF

j_gene: TRBJ1-2
v_gene: TRBV27
d_gene: NA
abundance: few
CDR3nt: TGTGCCAGCAGTTTTCAGACTAACTATGGCTACACCTTC
CDR3aa: CASSFQTNYGYTF

j_gene: TRBJ2-7
v_gene: TRBV6-5
d_gene: NA
abundance: few
CDR3nt: TGTGCCAGCAGTTACTCGCCTACTCAGAGCTCCTACGAGCAGTACTTC
CDR3aa: CASSYSPTQSSYEQYF

j_gene: TRBJ2-5
v_gene: TRBV6-5
d_gene: TRBD2
abundance: NA
CDR3nt: TGTGCCTCCCGGGGGGGGGCAAACCAAGAGACCCAGTACTTC
CDR3aa: CASRGGANQETQYF

j_gene: TRBJ2-4
v_gene: TRBV7-9
d_gene: NA
abundance: NA
CDR3nt: TGTGCCAGCAGCCGGGACCGTCGCATTCAGTACTTC
CDR3aa: CASSRDRRIQYF

j_gene: TRBJ2-3
v_gene: TRBV13
d_gene: TRBD2
abundance: NA
CDR3nt: TGTGCCAGCAGCTTAGCGTCTAGCGGGGAGGCAGATACGCAGTATTTT
CDR3aa: CASSLASSGEADTQYF

j_gene: TRBJ2-1
v_gene: TRBV28
d_gene: NA
abundance: NA
CDR3nt: TGTGCCAGCTCAGGGACCTTCCGATACAATGAGCAGTTCTTC
CDR3aa: CASSGTFRYNEQFF

j_gene: TRBJ2-7
v_gene: TRBV5-1
d_gene: TRBD1
abundance: NA
CDR3nt: TGCGCCAGCAGCTGGACGACAGGGACCTACGAGCAGTACTTC
CDR3aa: CASSWTTGTYEQYF

j_gene: TRBJ2-4
v_gene: TRBV28
d_gene: TRBD1
abundance: NA
CDR3nt: TGTGCCAGCAGAGACAGGGTGTCGGCCAAAAACATTCAGTACTTC
CDR3aa: CASRDRVSAKNIQYF

j_gene: TRBJ2-1
v_gene: TRBV15
d_gene: NA
abundance: once
CDR3nt: TGTGCCACCACCATCTCTAGCGAGAATGAGCAGTTCTTC
CDR3aa: CATTISSENEQFF

j_gene: TRBJ2-1
v_gene: TRBV4-3
d_gene: NA
abundance: NA
CDR3nt: TGCGCCAGCAGCCAAGACTGGAGGAGCTCCTACAATGAGCAGTTCTTC
CDR3aa: CASSQDWRSSYNEQFF

j_gene: TRBJ2-2
v_gene: TRBV7-6
d_gene: TRBD1
abundance: NA
CDR3nt: TGTGCCAGCAGCTCTATCGGTGGGACAGCCTACACCGGGGAGCTGTTTTTT
CDR3aa: CASSSIGGTAYTGELFF

j_gene: TRBJ2-7
v_gene: TRBV27
d_gene: NA
abundance: NA
CDR3nt: TGTGCCAGCAGACCTATCGTAGGGACACAGAAGTACTTC
CDR3aa: CASRPIVGTQKYF

j_gene: TRBJ1-1
v_gene: TRBV13
d_gene: NA
abundance: NA
CDR3nt: TGTGCCAGCAGCTTAGGGACCCTCCGTGCTTTCTTT
CDR3aa: CASSLGTLRAFF

j_gene: TRBJ1-3
v_gene: TRBV30
d_gene: TRBD1
abundance: NA
CDR3nt: TGTGCCTCTGCCCGGGACAGGAACCGAAACACCATATATTTT
CDR3aa: CASARDRNRNTIYF

j_gene: TRBJ2-1
v_gene: TRBV9
d_gene: NA
abundance: NA
CDR3nt: TGTGCCAGCAGCGCCAGAGGCGGCTACAATGAGCAGTTCTTC
CDR3aa: CASSARGGYNEQFF

j_gene: TRBJ2-6
v_gene: TRBV18
d_gene: NA
abundance: NA
CDR3nt: TGTGCCAGCTCACCGCCAGAGGCTGGGGCCAACGTCCTGACTTTC
CDR3aa: CASSPPEAGANVLTF

j_gene: TRBJ2-2
v_gene: TRBV2
d_gene: NA
abundance: NA
CDR3nt: TGTGCCAGCAGTGAAGCAGTGACCACCGGGGAGCTGTTTTTT
CDR3aa: CASSEAVTTGELFF